One TCR beta chain is described in this entry. V lost 9 bases to trimming and J lost 7 bases; unmatched junction nucleotides: 10. The CDR3 sequence is 13 residues long. Germline V gene data show CDR1 as LNHNV and CDR2 as YYDKDF (reference sequence). The source of the sample is a study of T cells in Graves' hyperthyroidism and ophthalmopathy. In the study overall: Any treatment followed the collection of peripheral blood at initial diagnosis.

From RNA transcripts, TCR beta CDR3 regions were amplified. HTBI primers were used for first-round RT-PCR of the TCR CDR3. TCRdb called the multiplex PCR reads again in MiXCR, with one record for every CDR3 protein. The sample lists fewer than 700,000 distinct CDR3 sequences; approximately 17% were seen once. This chain uses TRBV15 with TRBJ2-7; 9 bases are a match to TRBD1. The TCR originated in a woman aged 18-29 years with Graves' ophthalmopathy. Sequencing used blood. CDR3 residues: CATTGTGPWEQYF. The CDR3 nucleotides read TGTGCCACGACAGGGACAGGGCCTTGGGAGCAGTACTTC.